Shown below are 15 T cell receptor beta chains from a single sample sequenced in a study of blood T cell repertoires in COVID-19. Here immunoSEQ multiplex PCR was the method, and the copy in TCRdb shows in-frame clones only, minus some. The sample yields 65,000 to 80,000 clones, about four fifths seen once. What was sequenced was peripheral blood. The receptors shown here come from a human donor in a cohort sampled during active COVID-19.

This chain links TRBV5-1 with TRBJ2-7; 11 bases are shared with TRBD1. The CDR3 contains 15 residues. The V and J ends lost 4 bases and 6 bases, in that order; junction bases with no gene match: 9. Germline V gene lookup returns CDR1 SGHRS and CDR2 YFSETQ. As DNA, the CDR3 is TGCGCCAGCAGCCCTAGGACAGGGGGCCTGTTCGAGCAGTACTTC. Protein sequence: CASSPRTGGLFEQYF.

The V call is TRBV6-4, the J call TRBJ2-3; D gene uncertain. Germline values: CDR1 MRHNA, CDR2 SNTAGT. V was trimmed by 3 bases and J by 8 bases, leaving 6 bases between them. The CDR3 extends over 11 amino acids. In nucleotides, the CDR3 is TGTGCCAGCAGTGAGTCGAGTACGCAGTATTTT. Translation gives CASSESSTQYF.

The DNA of the CDR3 is TGTGCCAGCAGCGTAGGGCTAGGGGCGTACGGGGAGCTGTTTTTT. It specifies CASSVGLGAYGELFF. This chain uses TRBV9 with TRBJ2-2, with D perhaps matching TRBD1 (5 bases). The CDR3 has 15 amino acids. Between the trimmed V and J ends, which lost 0 bases and 7 bases, there was a span of 13 bases. Germline V gene lookup returns CDR1 SGDLS and CDR2 YYNGEE.

The CDR3: CASSPGQGLNYGYTF. The CDR3 DNA is TGTGCCAGCTCCCCAGGTCAGGGGCTTAACTATGGCTACACCTTC. The rearrangement joins TRBV18 to TRBJ1-2, with D perhaps matching TRBD1 (6 bases). This CDR3 has 15 residues. The germline CDR1 and CDR2 sequences are KGHSH and LQKENI. Trimming removed 6 bases at V and 1 base at J, with 15 bases between.

This chain connects TRBV3-1 (or the pseudogene TRBV3-2) to TRBJ2-3; 11 positions match TRBD1. Germline V gene data show CDR1 as LGHDT and CDR2 as YNNKEL (reference sequence). CDR3 size: 15 residues. After removal of 3 bases from V and 4 bases from J, the junction contained 3 bases not matched to a gene. This CDR3 reads CASSHGTGGSDTQYF. DNA for the CDR3: TGTGCCAGCAGCCATGGGACAGGGGGATCAGATACGCAGTATTTT.

This clone has more than one count but fewer than ten. The gene calls are TRBV19 and TRBJ2-7; possibly TRBD1 for D (6 bases). The CDR3 has 14 amino acids. With 7 bases removed from V and 2 bases from J, the gap between germline ends came to 15 bases. Germline V gene sequence: CDR1 LNHDA, CDR2 SQIVND (reference sequence). CDR3 DNA: TGTGCCAGTAAATTGACAGGAGGAACCTACGAGCAGTACTTC. Translation gives CASKLTGGTYEQYF.

The V gene is TRBV2, the J gene TRBJ2-1; the D is unclear. V shed 8 bases and J shed 6 bases, with 14 bases lying between them. The germline CDR1 and CDR2 sequences are SNHLY and FYNNEI. This CDR3 comprises 13 residues. CDR3 residues: CASRTESGNEQFF. In DNA form, the CDR3 reads TGTGCCAGCCGTACGGAGTCGGGCAATGAGCAGTTCTTC.

This chain uses TRBV2 with TRBJ1-5; 7 nucleotides line up with TRBD1. With 4 bases clipped from V and 4 bases from J, the junction kept 4 bases outside the gene matches. Per the germline V gene, CDR1 is SNHLY and CDR2 is FYNNEI. The CDR3 has 14 residues. The CDR3 nucleotides read TGTGCCAGCAGTGGGGGACAGTTGAATCAGCCCCAGCATTTT. Its translation is CASSGGQLNQPQHF.

The gene calls are TRBV6-1 and TRBJ1-3; no definite D call. The CDR3 has 17 amino acids. V lost 2 bases and J 2 bases, leaving 16 bases between the germline ends. Germline-derived CDR1 and CDR2 are MNHNS and SASEGT. The CDR3 reads CASSEPAKRAAGNTIYF. Here the CDR3 DNA reads TGTGCCAGCAGTGAACCGGCAAAGCGGGCTGCTGGAAACACCATATATTTT.

This clone was counted between two and nine times. V usage is TRBV27 and J usage is TRBJ2-3; TRBD2 aligns across 12 bases. CDR1 and CDR2 from the germline V gene are MNHEY and SMNVEV (reference sequence). J lost 3 bases, V lost 7 bases, and 8 bases had no gene match. This CDR3 is 16 amino acids long. CDR3 in DNA: TGTGCCAGCAAACCACTAGCGGGGGGCAGGACAGATACGCAGTATTTT. This gives the protein CASKPLAGGRTDTQYF.

V gene TRBV7-3 combines with J gene TRBJ2-3; TRBD2 agrees at 12 bases. V was pared by 4 bases and J by 3 bases, with 2 bases of the junction left unmatched. Germline assignment: CDR1 SGHTA and CDR2 FQGTGA. The CDR3 runs 15 residues. CDR3 DNA: TGTGCCAGCAGCTCCGGACTAGCGGGAACAGATACGCAGTATTTT. Translating gives CASSSGLAGTDTQYF.

The V gene is TRBV6-1, the J gene TRBJ2-5, with a weak D call TRBD2 (6 bases). CDR1 is MNHNS, CDR2 SASEGT, per germline. V dropped 2 bases and J dropped 1 base, with 26 bases sitting between them. This CDR3 is built from 20 residues. CDR3 bases: TGTGCCAGCAGTGAATTACATAGGGCGGGAACAAAAGGGGTCCAAGAGACCCAGTACTTC. Protein: CASSELHRAGTKGVQETQYF.

The CDR3 sequence is CASSRGRGNTIYF. The CDR3 nucleotides are TGTGCCAGCAGTCGGGGGCGTGGAAACACCATATATTTT. This chain links TRBV6-6 with TRBJ1-3, with D possibly TRBD1 on 6 matching bases. The CDR3 contains 13 residues. Germline values: CDR1 MNHNY, CDR2 SVGAGI (reference sequence). V lost 5 bases, J lost 3 bases, and 8 bases lay in between.

The V gene is TRBV5-1, the J gene TRBJ1-6; D is undetermined. This CDR3 is built from 13 residues. V lost 1 base and J lost 5, with 4 bases in between. Germline V gives CDR1 SGHRS, CDR2 YFSETQ. CDR3 nucleotides: TGCGCCAGCAGCTTGCAGGATAATTCACCCCTCCACTTT. Its translation: CASSLQDNSPLHF.

This clone has a single count. The chain links TRBV6-5 to TRBJ2-3; TRBD2 matches 7 bases. Trimming took 4 bases from V and 1 from J; bases not matched to a gene: 8. Germline V gene data show CDR1 as MNHEY and CDR2 as SVGAGI. The CDR3 spans 16 residues. The CDR3 spells CASSSLTSAGTDTQYF. DNA for the CDR3: TGTGCCAGCAGTTCCTTAACTAGCGCCGGCACAGATACGCAGTATTTT.